These 10 T cell receptor beta chains originate from one sample sequenced in a study of shared clonotypes between healthy human individuals. Profiling relied on immunoSEQ multiplex PCR, and the TCRdb table lists in-frame clones only, not all of them. Of about 660,000 clones detected, roughly 70% appear once; the ten largest clones hold approximately 1.8%. Sequenced sample: memory CD4+ T cells sorted from blood. As for subset: CD45RA-negative fraction. The receptors stem from a woman in her 30s in good health.

The chain combines TRBV9 with TRBJ2-1, with D maybe TRBD2 (6 bases). Trimming left V 1 base short and J 5 bases short, with 10 bases between. The CDR3 covers 14 residues. CDR1 is SGDLS, CDR2 YYNGEE, per germline. CDR3 sequence reads: CASSVLALNNEQFF. CDR3 in DNA: TGTGCCAGCAGCGTACTAGCGTTGAACAATGAGCAGTTCTTC.

The chain couples TRBV29-1 to TRBJ1-1; tentatively, D is TRBD1 (5 bases). V lost 4 bases and J lost 0, with 6 bases in between. Germline loops: CDR1 SQVTM, CDR2 ANQGSEA. The CDR3 loop spans 12 amino acids. CDR3 nucleotide sequence: TGCAGCGTTGGGGACCTGAACACTGAAGCTTTCTTT. Translating it yields CSVGDLNTEAFF.

This clone was seen repeatedly, ten times or more. V and J are TRBV5-1 and TRBJ2-4, with TRBD2 identical over 11 bases. Germline assignment: CDR1 SGHRS and CDR2 YFSETQ. With V trimmed by 1 base and J by 9 bases, 9 bases remained unmatched. The CDR3 is 16 amino acids. Here the CDR3 DNA reads TGCGCCAGCAGCTTGAAACTAGCGGGAGATGATGGCATTCAGTACTTC. This translates into CASSLKLAGDDGIQYF. The entire variable domain, with the rest obtained from reference TRBV5-1 and TRBJ2-4, is as follows: KAGVTQTPRYLIKTRGQQVTLSCSPISGHRSVSWYQQTPGQGLQFLFEYFSETQRNKGNFPGRFSGRQFSNSRSEMNVSTLELGDSALYLCASSLKLAGDDGIQYFGAGTRLSVL.

Turning to this clone: The sample carries other DNA sequences with the same CDR3. The chain links TRBV2 to TRBJ2-3, with a possible D match to TRBD2 (7 bases). Looked up from germline, CDR1 is SNHLY and CDR2 is FYNNEI. The CDR3 is 14 residues long. Trimming removed 7 bases from V and 0 bases from J, with 11 bases in between. Here the CDR3 reads CASKGGLSTDTQYF. CDR3 nucleotides: TGTGCCAGCAAGGGGGGGCTCAGCACAGATACGCAGTATTTT.

The chain joins TRBV7-2 to TRBJ2-7; TRBD2 aligns across 7 bases. The CDR3 covers 15 residues. Germline lookup yields CDR1 SGHTA and CDR2 FQGNSA. The junction had 5 bases not matched to a gene; V was cut back by 1 base and J by 2 bases. This CDR3 reads CASSLEAGPTYEQYF. The CDR3 DNA is TGTGCCAGCAGCTTAGAAGCGGGACCAACCTACGAGCAGTACTTC.

The gene calls are TRBV5-6 and TRBJ2-7; 10 nucleotides line up with TRBD2. The CDR3 totals 15 residues. Per germline, CDR1 SGHDT and CDR2 YYEEEE. V was pared by 5 bases and J by 3 bases, with 8 bases of the junction left unmatched. The CDR3 DNA is TGTGCCAGCAGACCTAGCGGGAGAGCTCTCTACGAGCAGTACTTC. Residues: CASRPSGRALYEQYF.

This clone was seen a few times. Additional DNA sequences in this sample encode the identical CDR3. The V gene is TRBV10-3, the J gene TRBJ2-7; a possible D gene is TRBD1 (5 bases). From germline, CDR1 is ENHRY and CDR2 SYGVKD. The V gene lost 4 bases and the J gene lost 0 bases, with 7 bases spanning the gap. The CDR3 has 13 residues. The CDR3 DNA follows: TGTGCCATCAGTGGGACACCCTCCTACGAGCAGTACTTC. Translating gives CAISGTPSYEQYF.

The chain has TRBV7-9 and TRBJ2-7, with D possibly matching TRBD2 (7 bases). Germline-derived CDR1 and CDR2 are SEHNR and FQNEAQ (reference sequence). The CDR3 covers 15 residues. The V end lost 3 bases, the J end lost 3 bases, and 15 bases lay between the germline ends. The CDR3 region has the DNA TGTGCCAGCAGCTTCCGGGGGGACAAGGACTACGAGCAGTACTTC. Its translation: CASSFRGDKDYEQYF.

The chain is built from TRBV7-2 and TRBJ2-7; D perhaps matches TRBD2 (5 bases). V gave up 2 bases and J gave up 3 bases, with 5 bases separating them. Germline assignment: CDR1 SGHTA and CDR2 FQGNSA. The CDR3 sequence is 12 residues long. DNA for the CDR3: TGTGCCAGCAGCTTACGGGGCTACGAGCAGTACTTC. Translated, it gives CASSLRGYEQYF.

V gene TRBV18 combines with J gene TRBJ2-5; D remains unclear. V was pared by 3 bases and J by 1 base, with 15 bases between. Germline-derived CDR1 and CDR2 are KGHSH and LQKENI. The CDR3 loop spans 16 amino acids. CDR3 sequence: CASSPGRQPIQETQYF. The CDR3 bases are TGTGCCAGCTCACCCGGCCGGCAGCCCATCCAAGAGACCCAGTACTTC.